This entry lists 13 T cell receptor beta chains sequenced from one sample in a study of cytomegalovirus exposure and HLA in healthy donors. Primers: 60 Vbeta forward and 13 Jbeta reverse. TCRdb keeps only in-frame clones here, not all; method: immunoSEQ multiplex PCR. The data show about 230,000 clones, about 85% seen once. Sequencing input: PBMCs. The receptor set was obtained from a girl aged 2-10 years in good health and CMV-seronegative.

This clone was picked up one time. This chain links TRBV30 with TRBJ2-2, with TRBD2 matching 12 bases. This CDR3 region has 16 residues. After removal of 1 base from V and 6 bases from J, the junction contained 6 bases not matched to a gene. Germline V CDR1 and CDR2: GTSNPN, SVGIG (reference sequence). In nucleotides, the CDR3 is TGTGCCTGGAGTGGACTAGCGGGAGTTCCTTCCGGGGAGCTGTTTTTT. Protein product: CAWSGLAGVPSGELFF.

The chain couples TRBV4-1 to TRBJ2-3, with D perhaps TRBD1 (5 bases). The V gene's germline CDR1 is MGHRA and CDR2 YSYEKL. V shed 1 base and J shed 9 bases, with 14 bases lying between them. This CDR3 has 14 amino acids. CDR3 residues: CASSQVSTVTTQYF. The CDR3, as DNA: TGCGCCAGCAGCCAAGTGTCGACAGTAACGACGCAGTATTTT.

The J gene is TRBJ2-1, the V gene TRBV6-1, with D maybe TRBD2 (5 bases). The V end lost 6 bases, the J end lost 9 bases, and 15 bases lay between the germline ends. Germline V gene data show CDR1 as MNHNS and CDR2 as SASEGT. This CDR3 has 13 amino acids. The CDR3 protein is CASRRAVSSEQFF. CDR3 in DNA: TGTGCCAGCAGGAGGGCCGTTAGTAGTGAGCAGTTCTTC.

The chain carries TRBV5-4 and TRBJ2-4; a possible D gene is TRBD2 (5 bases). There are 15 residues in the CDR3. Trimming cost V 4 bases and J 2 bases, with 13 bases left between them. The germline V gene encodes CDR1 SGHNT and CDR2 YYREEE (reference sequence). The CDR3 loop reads CASSPAGRTKNIQYF. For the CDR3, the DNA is TGTGCCAGCAGCCCGGCGGGCAGGACCAAAAACATTCAGTACTTC.

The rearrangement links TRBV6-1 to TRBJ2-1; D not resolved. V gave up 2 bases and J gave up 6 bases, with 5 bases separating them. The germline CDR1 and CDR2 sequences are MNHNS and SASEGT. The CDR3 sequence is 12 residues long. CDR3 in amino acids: CASSETGNEQFF. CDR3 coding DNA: TGTGCCAGCAGTGAAACCGGCAATGAGCAGTTCTTC.

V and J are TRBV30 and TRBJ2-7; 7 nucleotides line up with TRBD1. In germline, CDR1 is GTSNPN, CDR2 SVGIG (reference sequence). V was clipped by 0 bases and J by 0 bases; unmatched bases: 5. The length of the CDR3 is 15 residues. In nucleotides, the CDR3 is TGTGCCTGGAGTGTAAGGGGGCTAAGCTCCTACGAGCAGTACTTC. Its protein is CAWSVRGLSSYEQYF.

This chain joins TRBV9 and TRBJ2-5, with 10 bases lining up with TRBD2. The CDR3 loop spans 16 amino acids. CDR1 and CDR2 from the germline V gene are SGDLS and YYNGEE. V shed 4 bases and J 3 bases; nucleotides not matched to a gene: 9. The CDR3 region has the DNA TGTGCCAGCAGCCTCGGGGGGCTAGCGGGAGAAGAGACCCAGTACTTC. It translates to CASSLGGLAGEETQYF.

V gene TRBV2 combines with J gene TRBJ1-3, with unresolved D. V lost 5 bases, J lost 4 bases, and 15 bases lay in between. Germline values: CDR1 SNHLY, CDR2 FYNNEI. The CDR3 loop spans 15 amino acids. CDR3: CASSPGTMWGNTIYF. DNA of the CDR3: TGTGCCAGCAGTCCGGGAACCATGTGGGGAAACACCATATATTTT.

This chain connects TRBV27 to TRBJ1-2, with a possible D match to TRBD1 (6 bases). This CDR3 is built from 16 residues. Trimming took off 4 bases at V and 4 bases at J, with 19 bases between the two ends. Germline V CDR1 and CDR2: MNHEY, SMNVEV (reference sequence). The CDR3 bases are TGTGCCAGCAGTTCCTCCCCAGGGGTTGCCCGCTATGGCTACACCTTC. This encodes CASSSSPGVARYGYTF.

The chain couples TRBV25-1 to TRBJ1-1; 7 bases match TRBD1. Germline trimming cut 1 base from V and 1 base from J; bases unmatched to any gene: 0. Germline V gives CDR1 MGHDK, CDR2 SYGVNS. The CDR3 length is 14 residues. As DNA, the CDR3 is TGTGCCAGCAGTGAATGGACAGGGAACACTGAAGCTTTCTTT. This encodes CASSEWTGNTEAFF.

CDR3 in DNA: TGTGCCAGCAGTTATGGGACAGGGCCAACCTACGAGCAGTACTTC. Translating gives CASSYGTGPTYEQYF. The gene calls are TRBV27 and TRBJ2-7, with 9 nucleotides matching TRBD1. Germline V gene lookup returns CDR1 MNHEY and CDR2 SMNVEV (reference sequence). Trimming at V came to 4 bases and at J to 2 bases, leaving 6 bases not matched to a gene. This CDR3 is built from 15 residues.

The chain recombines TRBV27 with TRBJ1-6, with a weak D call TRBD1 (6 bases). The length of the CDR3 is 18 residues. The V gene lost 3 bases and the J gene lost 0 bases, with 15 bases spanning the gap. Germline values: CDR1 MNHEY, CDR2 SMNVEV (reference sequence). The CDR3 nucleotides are TGTGCCAGCAGTTTCCGACAGGTCCCGAGCTCCTATAATTCACCCCTCCACTTT. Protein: CASSFRQVPSSYNSPLHF.

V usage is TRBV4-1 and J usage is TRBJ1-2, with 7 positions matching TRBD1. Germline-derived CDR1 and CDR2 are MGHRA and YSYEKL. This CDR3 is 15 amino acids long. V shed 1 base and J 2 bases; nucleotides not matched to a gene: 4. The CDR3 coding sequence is TGCGCCAGCAGCCAAGGACGGACAGGAAACTATGGCTACACCTTC. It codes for CASSQGRTGNYGYTF.